Sequencing of this TCR beta chain was carried out in a study of T-cell memory formation after mild COVID-19. Overall study context: There were largely donor-specific TCR clusters. Study results and limitations: Mainly in CM and EM were contracting CD4+ clones; CD8+ were in EMRA.

Germline V gene data show CDR1 as SGHRS and CDR2 as YFSETQ. Trimming shortened V by 7 bases and J by 5 bases, and 22 bases separated the two germline ends. The CDR3 spans 15 residues. TCRdb recomputed calls from the 5' RACE reads with MiXCR, one row per CDR3 protein. The table has about half a million distinct CDR3 sequences, 18% seen once; the top ten hold roughly an eighth. This clonotype was observed a few times. Its antigen is unidentified. The sequencing sample was made of PBMCs or a T cell subset sorted from them (not recorded which). This TCR derives from an adult woman who had mild COVID-19 (a few samples of this study predate the infection). Cell type and time point are not known. The gene calls are TRBV5-1 and TRBJ2-7; either TRBD1 or TRBD2 may supply D (5 bases each). Here the CDR3 reads CASQSLESGDHEQYF. The CDR3 bases are TGCGCCAGCCAATCCCTTGAGTCCGGGGACCACGAGCAGTACTTC. The entire variable domain, with the rest obtained from reference TRBV5-1 and TRBJ2-7, is as follows: KAGVTQTPRYLIKTRGQQVTLSCSPISGHRSVSWYQQTPGQGLQFLFEYFSETQRNKGNFPGRFSGRQFSNSRSEMNVSTLELGDSALYLCASQSLESGDHEQYFGPGTRLTVT.